The sequence of this TCR beta chain was determined in a study of vaccination effects on CD4 cells after COVID-19. Study context: The vaccine given was either BNT162b2 or mRNA-1273, in two doses.

Broader study findings: Healthy vaccine recipients' vaccine-induced clones were almost all SARS-CoV-2 mono-reactive. Infection-derived and vaccine-derived clones contracted markedly late after vaccination.

CDR3 size: 14 residues. Germline V lookup: CDR1 MNHEY, CDR2 SVGAGI. Deletions cut 6 bases from V and 0 bases from J, with 11 bases between. Pools of viral peptides were used by the ViraFEST assay to expand antigen-specific CD4+ T cells ahead of sequencing. Culture lasted roughly 9 days before CD4+ T cell isolation. In culture with about 10 IU/ml IL-2 and roughly 9.3 ug/ml peptides, PBMC were grown at 1.5 million to 2 million per well. Assay: immunoSEQ multiplex PCR; the TCRdb copy retains only in-frame clones and omits some. The repertoire holds around 83,000 clones, with roughly 72% as singletons. A note on this clone: Its antigen is currently unknown.

This sequence joins TRBV6-5 and TRBJ1-1; no definite D call. This receptor was taken from a human donor who received a COVID-19 vaccine. This specimen consisted of CD4+ T cells from PBMCs cultured with HCoV-229E spike peptides, obtained before COVID-19 vaccination. The CDR3 nucleotides read TGTGCCAGCAGAGGGCAGCCCATGAACACTGAAGCTTTCTTT. Encoded protein: CASRGQPMNTEAFF.